This T cell receptor (beta chain) emerged from a study of blood T cells in healthy people across ages. This CDR3 has 17 residues. CDR1 is SGDLS and CDR2 is YYNGEE in the germline V gene. Trimming removed 3 bases from V and 0 bases from J, with 19 bases in between. The authors ran a second PCR of 7 to 11 cycles using a sample-barcoded 5' primer and a J-beta primer mix. TCRdb reanalysed the 5' RACE reads using MiXCR and keeps one entry per CDR3 protein. The repertoire holds about 1.8 million distinct CDR3 sequences, with approximately 50% as singletons. The chain recombines TRBV9 with TRBJ2-7, with D perhaps given as TRBD1 or TRBD2 (5 bases each). Specimen: blood. This sequence originates from a woman aged 40 to 49 in good health. CDR3 sequence (DNA): TGTGCCAGCAGCGGGGGACGCGAGGGGTCCCACTCCTACGAGCAGTACTTC. It specifies CASSGGREGSHSYEQYF.